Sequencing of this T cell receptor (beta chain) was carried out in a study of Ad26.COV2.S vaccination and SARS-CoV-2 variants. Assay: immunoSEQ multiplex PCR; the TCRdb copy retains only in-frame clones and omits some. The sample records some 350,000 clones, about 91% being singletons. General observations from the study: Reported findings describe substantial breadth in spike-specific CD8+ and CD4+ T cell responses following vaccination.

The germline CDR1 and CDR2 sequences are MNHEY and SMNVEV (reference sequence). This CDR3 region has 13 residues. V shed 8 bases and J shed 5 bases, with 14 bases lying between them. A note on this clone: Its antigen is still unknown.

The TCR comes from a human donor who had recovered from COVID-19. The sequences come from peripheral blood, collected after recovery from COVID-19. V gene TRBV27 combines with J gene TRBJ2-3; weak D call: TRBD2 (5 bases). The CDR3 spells CASSRGVKDTQYF. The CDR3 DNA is TGTGCCAGCTCCCGGGGAGTTAAAGATACGCAGTATTTT.